This T cell receptor (beta chain) was captured in a study of Ad26.COV2.S vaccination and SARS-CoV-2 variants (dated by TCRdb to about 2021). Looking at the study overall: Vaccine-arm donors were drawn from COV1001, a multicentre, randomized, double-blind, placebo-controlled phase I-IIa trial of Ad26.COV2.S in healthy adults. Blinding of investigators to trial group allocation was maintained during experiments and outcome assessment. The TCR-sequenced set comprised approximately 32 samples: around 20 Ad26.COV2.S vaccine recipients, 5 placebo recipients and 8 SARS-CoV-2 convalescent individuals. Ad26.COV2.S was administered intramuscularly at 5 x 10^10 or 1 x 10^11 viral particles, either as a single shot or as two shots given 56 days apart. The specificity and breadth of SARS-CoV-2-reactive T cell receptors after Ad26.COV2.S vaccination were assessed by TCRbeta repertoire sequencing. Trial participants were randomized into five groups of five: low-dose or high-dose Ad26.COV2.S given once or twice, or placebo on both occasions. Overall results and qualifications from the work: According to the authors, total T cell responses may have been underestimated by the TCR breadth and depth analyses. Compared with placebo recipients, Ad26.COV2.S recipients showed higher spike-specific TCR breadth (P = 0.0014). Substantial breadth of spike-specific CD8+ and CD4+ T cell responses was reported after vaccination. The study was not powered for comparison of responses between vaccine doses or regimens. Non-spike TCR breadth was comparable between vaccine and placebo recipients, consistent with the vaccine containing only spike.

The treatment or condition label on this specimen signifies: over 15 received Ad26.COV2.S at low or high dose, single or two shots; several received placebo; per-sample allocation not given. For vaccine and placebo recipients, the sequenced repertoires came from samples collected on day 63 after the first injection. Between 29 July and 7 August 2020, Cohort 1b enrolled approximately 26 adults aged 18-55 years at one site in Boston, USA. Ad26.COV2.S was a replication-incompetent adenovirus type 26 vector that expressed a prefusion-stabilized SARS-CoV-2 spike protein derived from the original Wuhan strain. TCRbeta CDR3 regions were sequenced with the immunoSEQ Assay. After extraction, genomic DNA underwent amplification by bias-controlled multiplex PCR, followed by high-throughput sequencing. Under the source paper's analysis protocol: To quantify the absolute abundance of each unique TCRbeta CDR3 region, sequences were collapsed and filtered. T cell fraction was estimated by normalization of TCRbeta template counts to usable DNA, with usable DNA being measured through amplification of reference genes present in all nucleated cells. Repertoire TCRs were annotated as SARS-CoV-2-specific when V gene, CDR3 amino acid sequence and J gene were exactly matched to a known reactive TCR set. MIRA supplied the reference SARS-CoV-2 TCR set, which was filtered for enrichment in COVID-19-positive ImmuneCODE repertoires so that public or cross-reactive TCRs were removed. Based on the MIRA antigens, annotated TCRs were further analysed at the level of specific ORF or position within ORF. Depth was the summed frequency of annotated unique rearrangements, while breadth was defined as annotated unique rearrangements over total unique productive rearrangements. Group comparisons of TCR breadth used two-sided Wilcoxon rank-sum tests. TCRdb re-hosts the immuneACCESS table, in-frame sequences only. Its copies lack some clones; in the studies checked, an unresolved V gene accounts for under half of them, and the cause for the rest is not known. V and J calls and clone size come straight from that table; D and trimming were deduced from the DNA. Here the sample has around 500,000 clones; nearly 90% occur a single time. In total, the top ten clones hold about 1.5% of the sample.

Comment on this clone: What antigen it recognizes has not been identified. Per-base qualities were not stored, and no clone one base away is much larger.

Reading the germline V gene gives CDR1 SNHLY and CDR2 FYNNEI. V loses 6 bases of germline sequence and J loses 2 bases, and the interval between the two ends is 19 bases. The CDR3 runs 16 residues from the cysteine to the phenylalanine. The sequence is cut down to CDR3 DNA, 48 bases in frame from base 1. The chain is made from TRBV2 and TRBJ2-5; the D gene is possibly TRBD1 or TRBD2, each agreeing over 6 bases. The sample in question was peripheral blood, obtained in a trial of Ad26.COV2.S vaccine versus placebo. The TCR comes from a person aged 18-60 years who received the Ad26.COV2.S COVID-19 vaccine or a placebo. The CDR3 sequence is CASRVSRGVLQETQYF. The nucleotide sequence is given as TGTGCCAGCAGAGTATCTAGGGGGGTACTGCAAGAGACCCAGTACTTC.